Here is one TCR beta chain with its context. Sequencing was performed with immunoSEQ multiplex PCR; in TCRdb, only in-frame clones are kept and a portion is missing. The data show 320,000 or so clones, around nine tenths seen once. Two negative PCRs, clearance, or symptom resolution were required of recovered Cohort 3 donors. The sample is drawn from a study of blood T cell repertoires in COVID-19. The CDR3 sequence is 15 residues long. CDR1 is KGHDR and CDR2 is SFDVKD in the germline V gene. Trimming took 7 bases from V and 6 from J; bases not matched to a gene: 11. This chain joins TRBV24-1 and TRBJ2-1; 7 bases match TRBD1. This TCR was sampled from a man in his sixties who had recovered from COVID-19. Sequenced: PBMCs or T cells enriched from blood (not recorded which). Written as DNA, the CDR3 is TGTGCCACCAGGGGCACCGGAACAGGGGCCAATGAGCAGTTCTTC. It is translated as CATRGTGTGANEQFF.